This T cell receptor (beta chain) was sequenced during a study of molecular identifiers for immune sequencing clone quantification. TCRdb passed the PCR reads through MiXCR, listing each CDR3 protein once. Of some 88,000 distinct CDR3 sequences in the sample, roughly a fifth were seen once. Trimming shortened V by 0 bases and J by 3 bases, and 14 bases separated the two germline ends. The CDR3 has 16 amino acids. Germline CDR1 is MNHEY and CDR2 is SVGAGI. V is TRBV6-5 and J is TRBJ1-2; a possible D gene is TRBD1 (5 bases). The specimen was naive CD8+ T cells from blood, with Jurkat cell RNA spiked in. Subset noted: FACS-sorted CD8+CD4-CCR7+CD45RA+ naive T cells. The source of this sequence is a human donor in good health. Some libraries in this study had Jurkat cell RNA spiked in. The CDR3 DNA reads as TGTGCCAGCAGTTACTCGTTGGGGGAACGGTACTATGGCTACACCTTC. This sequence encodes CASSYSLGERYYGYTF.